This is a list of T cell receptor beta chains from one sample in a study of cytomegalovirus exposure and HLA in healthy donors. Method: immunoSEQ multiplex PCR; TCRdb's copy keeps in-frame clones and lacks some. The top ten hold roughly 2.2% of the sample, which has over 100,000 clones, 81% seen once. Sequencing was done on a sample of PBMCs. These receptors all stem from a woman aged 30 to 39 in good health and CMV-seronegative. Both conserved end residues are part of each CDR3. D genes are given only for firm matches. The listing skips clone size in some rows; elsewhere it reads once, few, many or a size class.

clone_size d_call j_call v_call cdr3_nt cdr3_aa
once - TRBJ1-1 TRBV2 TGTGCCAGCACAGATTACACTGAAGCTTTCTTT CASTDYTEAFF
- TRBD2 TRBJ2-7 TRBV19 TGTGCCAGTAGTATAGACCGGACTAGATCAGATTACGAGCAGTACTTC CASSIDRTRSDYEQYF
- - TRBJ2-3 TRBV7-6 TGTGCCAGCAGCGTCCACACCGAAGATACGCAGTATTTT CASSVHTEDTQYF
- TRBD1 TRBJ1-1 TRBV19 TGTGCCAGTAGTCCAGGGGGCTTCACTGAAGCTTTCTTT CASSPGGFTEAFF
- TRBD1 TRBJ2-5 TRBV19 TGTGCCAGTAGTGTAGTTGCACGGACAGGGGGCCATCAAGAGACCCAGTACTTC CASSVVARTGGHQETQYF
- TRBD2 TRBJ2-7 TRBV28 TGTGCCAGCTCTCCACTAGCGGGAGGATCCTACGAGCAGTATTTC CASSPLAGGSYEQYF
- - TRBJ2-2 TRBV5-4 TGTGCCAGCAGTACTGATATCTCCGGGGAGCTGTTTTTT CASSTDISGELFF
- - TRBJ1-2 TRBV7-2 TGTGCCAGCAGCCTTGCAGTCTATGGCTACACCTTC CASSLAVYGYTF
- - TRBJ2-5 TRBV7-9 TGTGCCAGCAGCTTAAACAGCCAAGAGACCCAGTACTTC CASSLNSQETQYF
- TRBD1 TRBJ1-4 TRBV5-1 TGCGCCAGCAGCTTAGGGACAGGCGGTTCAACTAATGAAAAACTGTTTTTT CASSLGTGGSTNEKLFF
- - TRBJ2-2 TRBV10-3 TGTGCCATCAGTGTTCTTGACAACTCCGGGGAGCTGTTTTTT CAISVLDNSGELFF
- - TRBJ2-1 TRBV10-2 TGCGCCAGCAGTGACCCGATCCGGGAGCAGTTCTTC CASSDPIREQFF
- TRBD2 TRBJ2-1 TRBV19 TGTGCCAGTATGCACCCTAGCGGGACGGATGAGCAGTTCTTC CASMHPSGTDEQFF
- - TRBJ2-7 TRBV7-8 TGTGCCAGCAGCTTAGTGGTGCGCCAGGACAGACCCTACGAGCAGTACTTC CASSLVVRQDRPYEQYF
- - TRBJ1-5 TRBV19 TGTGCCAGTAGTATTCCCAGTTATAGCAATCAGCCCCAGCATTTT CASSIPSYSNQPQHF
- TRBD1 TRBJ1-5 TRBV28 TGTGCCAGCCGAAATAACGGACAGGCCTATAGCAATCAGCCCCAGCATTTT CASRNNGQAYSNQPQHF
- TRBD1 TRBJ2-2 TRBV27 TGTGCCAGCAGTCCCAGACCGGGACAGGGGGTCTTCGGGGAGCTGTTTTTT CASSPRPGQGVFGELFF
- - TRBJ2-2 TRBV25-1 TGTGCCAGCAGTGAGCGTGGGGGGAAGGGGGCCTTCGGGGAGCTGTTTTTT CASSERGGKGAFGELFF
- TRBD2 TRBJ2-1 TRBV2 TGTGCCAGCAGCTCTGAGCGGGGCTCCTACAATGAGCAGTTCTTC CASSSERGSYNEQFF
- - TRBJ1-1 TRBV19 TGTGCCAGTAGTATAGCCCCCCGAACAGGGTTGGGCACTGAAGCTTTCTTT CASSIAPRTGLGTEAFF
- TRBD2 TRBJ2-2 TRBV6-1 TGTGCCAGCAGTGAGGGACTAGCGGGAGTCGGGGAGCTGTTTTTT CASSEGLAGVGELFF
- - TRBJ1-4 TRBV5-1 TGCGCCAGCAGCTTGGAGGCAGTCACGCGGGATGAAAAACTGTTTTTT CASSLEAVTRDEKLFF
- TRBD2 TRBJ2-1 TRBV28 TGTGCCAGCAGTTTTCTAGCGGGAGGGCAGGGTGAGCAGTTCTTC CASSFLAGGQGEQFF
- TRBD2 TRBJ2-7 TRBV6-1 TGTGCCAGCAGTCAAGGACTAGCGGCGAGCTCCTACGAGCAGTACTTC CASSQGLAASSYEQYF
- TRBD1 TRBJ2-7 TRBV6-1 TGTGCCAGCAGGGGGACAGGGGTAACCGAGCAGTACTTC CASRGTGVTEQYF
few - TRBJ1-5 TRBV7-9 TGTGCCAGCAGCGACCGGCAGGATCAGCCCCAGCATTTT CASSDRQDQPQHF
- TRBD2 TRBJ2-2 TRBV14 TGTGCCAGCAGCCGGGGAGCGGGAGTAAACACTGGGGAGCTGTTTTTT CASSRGAGVNTGELFF
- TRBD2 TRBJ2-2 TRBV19 TGTGCCAGTTCCGAGGGACTAGCGGGAGTCACCGGGGAGCTGTTTTTT CASSEGLAGVTGELFF
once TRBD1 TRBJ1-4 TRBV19 TGTGCCACGAAACACAGGGGCACTAATGAAAAACTGTTTTTT CATKHRGTNEKLFF
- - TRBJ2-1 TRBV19 TGTGCCAGTAGTATGCTGGGACTCCCAAACAATGAGCAGTTCTTC CASSMLGLPNNEQFF
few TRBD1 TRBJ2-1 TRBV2 TGTGCCAGCAGACCCGACAGGGGCCGTTACAATGAGCAGTTCTTC CASRPDRGRYNEQFF
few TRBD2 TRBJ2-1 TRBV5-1 TGCGCCAGCAGCTTGGGTGCTAGCGGGACCAATGAGCAGTTCTTC CASSLGASGTNEQFF
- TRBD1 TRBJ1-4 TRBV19 TGTGCCAGTATGGACAGGGGAGGGAGTGAAAAACTGTTTTTT CASMDRGGSEKLFF
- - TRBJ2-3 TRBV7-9 TGTGCCAGCAGCTTAGGGCAGGGCACAGATACGCAGTATTTT CASSLGQGTDTQYF
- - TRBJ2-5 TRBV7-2 TGTGCCAGCAGCCCCAAACACCAGTCCCCACAGTACTTC CASSPKHQSPQYF
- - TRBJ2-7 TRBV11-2 TGTGCCAGCAGCTTAGATCCGGCTAGCGCCTACTACGAGCAGTACTTC CASSLDPASAYYEQYF
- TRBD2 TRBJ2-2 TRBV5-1 TGCGCCAGCAGCTTGGGCGGGAGGATGAACACCGGGGAGCTGTTTTTT CASSLGGRMNTGELFF
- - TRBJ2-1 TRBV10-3 TGTGCCGGGGGGGGTACAGGGCTATACAATGAGCAGTTCTTC CAGGGTGLYNEQFF
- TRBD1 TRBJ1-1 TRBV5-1 TGCGCCAGCCGAATGACAGGGGTAATCACTGAAGCTTTCTTT CASRMTGVITEAFF
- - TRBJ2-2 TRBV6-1 TGTGCCAGCAGCCCACTGTCTGTCGGGGAGCTGTTTTTT CASSPLSVGELFF
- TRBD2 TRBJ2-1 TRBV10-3 TGTGCCACGCGGGGGACTAGCGACTACAATGAGCAGTTCTTC CATRGTSDYNEQFF
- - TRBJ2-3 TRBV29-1 TGCAGCGTTGAAGTGAGTACGCAGTATTTT CSVEVSTQYF
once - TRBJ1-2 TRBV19 TGTGCCAGTAGTTTCTCCGGGGGATACTATGGCTACACCTTC CASSFSGGYYGYTF
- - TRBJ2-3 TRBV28 TGTGCCAGCAGTTATGGGGGGTTGAATACGCAGTATTTT CASSYGGLNTQYF
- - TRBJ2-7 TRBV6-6 TGTGCCAGTGACGGGGGTACCTACGAGCAGTACTTC CASDGGTYEQYF
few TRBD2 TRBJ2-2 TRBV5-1 TGCGCCAGCAGCGAAAAATCAGTAGCGGGAAACAGGGAGCTGTTTTTT CASSEKSVAGNRELFF
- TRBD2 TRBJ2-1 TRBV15 TGTGCCACCAGCAGAGATGGGGGGGGTGGGAACAATGAGCAGTTCTTC CATSRDGGGGNNEQFF
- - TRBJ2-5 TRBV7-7 TGTGCTAGCAGCTTAAACCCGACAGGGGAGGGAGAGACCCAGTACTTC CASSLNPTGEGETQYF
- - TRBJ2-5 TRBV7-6 TGTGCCAGCAGCTTAGGACTACATCAATTGATGCAAGAGACCCAGTACTTC CASSLGLHQLMQETQYF
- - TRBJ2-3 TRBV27 TGTGCCAGCAGTTTGTCGGCCAGTCCGGGGTCCACAGATACGCAGTATTTT CASSLSASPGSTDTQYF
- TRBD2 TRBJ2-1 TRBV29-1 TGCAGCGCCCGCCCGGGACTAGCCTTTTCGTATCCTGGGCAGTTCTTC CSARPGLAFSYPGQFF
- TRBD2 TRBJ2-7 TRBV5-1 TGCGCCAGCAGCTTGGAGTGGCCTAGCGGGAGGCTGAACGAGCAGTACTTC CASSLEWPSGRLNEQYF
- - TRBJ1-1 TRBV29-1 TGCAGCGCCGGGGGAACTGAAGCTTTCTTT CSAGGTEAFF
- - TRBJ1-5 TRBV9 TGTGCCAGCAGCGTAGGGCGGAACAATCAGCCCCAGCATTTT CASSVGRNNQPQHF
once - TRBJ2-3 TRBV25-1 TGTGCCAGCCATTCTTGGGCCAACAGCACAGATACGCAGTATTTT CASHSWANSTDTQYF
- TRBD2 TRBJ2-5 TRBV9 TGTGCCAGCAGCGTAGGGGTAGCGGGAGAGACCCAGTACTTC CASSVGVAGETQYF
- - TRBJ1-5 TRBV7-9 TGTGCCAGCAGCCCACAGGGAGCAGGTAATCAGCCCCAGCATTTT CASSPQGAGNQPQHF
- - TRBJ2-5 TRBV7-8 TGTGCCAGCAGCTCCGGAGAGACCCAGTACTTC CASSSGETQYF
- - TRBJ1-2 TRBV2 TGTGCCAGCACTCCCGGCGGTGGCTACACCTTC CASTPGGGYTF
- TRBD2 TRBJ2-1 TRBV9 TGTGCCAGCAGCGTAACCGGCGGGAGTGTTGTAAATGAGCAGTTCTTC CASSVTGGSVVNEQFF